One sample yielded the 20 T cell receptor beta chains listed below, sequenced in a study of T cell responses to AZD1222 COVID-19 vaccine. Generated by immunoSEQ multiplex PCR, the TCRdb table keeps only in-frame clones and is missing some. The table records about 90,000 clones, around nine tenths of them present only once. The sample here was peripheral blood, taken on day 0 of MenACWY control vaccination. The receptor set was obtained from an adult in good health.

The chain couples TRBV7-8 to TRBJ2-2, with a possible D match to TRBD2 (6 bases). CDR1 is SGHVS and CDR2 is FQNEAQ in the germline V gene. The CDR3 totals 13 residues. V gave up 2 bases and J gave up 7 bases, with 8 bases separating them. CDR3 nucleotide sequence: TGTGCCAGCAGCTTATTGGGAGGCGGGGAGCTGTTTTTT. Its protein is CASSLLGGGELFF.

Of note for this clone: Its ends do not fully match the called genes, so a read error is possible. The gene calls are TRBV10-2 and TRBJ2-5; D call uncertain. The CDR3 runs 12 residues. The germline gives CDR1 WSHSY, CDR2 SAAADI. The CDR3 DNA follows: TGCGCCCGCAGACGCAGCCAAGAGACCCAGTACTTC. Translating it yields CARRRSQETQYF.

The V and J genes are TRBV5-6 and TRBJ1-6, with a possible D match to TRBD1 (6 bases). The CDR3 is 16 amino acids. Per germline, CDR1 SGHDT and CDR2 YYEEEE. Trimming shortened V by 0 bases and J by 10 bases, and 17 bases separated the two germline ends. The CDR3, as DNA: TGTGCCAGCAGCTTGGAGGCTGCCAGGGGAGGGTCACCCCTCCACTTT. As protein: CASSLEAARGGSPLHF.

CDR3 bases: TGTGCCAGTAGACGGCAGAATCTAAACATTCAGTACTTC. Amino acids: CASRRQNLNIQYF. The V gene is TRBV19, the J gene TRBJ2-4; D not certain. Germline assignment: CDR1 LNHDA and CDR2 SQIVND (reference sequence). This CDR3 is 13 amino acids long. V was shortened by 6 bases and J by 6 bases, with 12 bases between the two germline ends.

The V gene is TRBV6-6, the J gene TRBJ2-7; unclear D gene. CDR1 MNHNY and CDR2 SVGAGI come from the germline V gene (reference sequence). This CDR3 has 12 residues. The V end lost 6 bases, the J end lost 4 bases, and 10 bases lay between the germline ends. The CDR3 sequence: CASSPGRYEQYF. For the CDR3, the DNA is TGTGCCAGCAGCCCAGGACGGTACGAGCAGTACTTC.

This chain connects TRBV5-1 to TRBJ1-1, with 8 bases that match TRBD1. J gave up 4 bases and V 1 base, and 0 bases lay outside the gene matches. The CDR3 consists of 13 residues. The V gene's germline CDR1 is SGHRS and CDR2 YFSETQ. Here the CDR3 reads CASSLTGGTEAFF. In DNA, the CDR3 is TGCGCCAGCAGCTTGACAGGGGGCACTGAAGCTTTCTTT.

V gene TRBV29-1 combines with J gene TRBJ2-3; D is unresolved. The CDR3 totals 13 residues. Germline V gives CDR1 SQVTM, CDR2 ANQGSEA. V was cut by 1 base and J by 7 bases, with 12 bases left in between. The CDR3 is CSVEAVRAHTQYF. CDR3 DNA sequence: TGCAGCGTTGAAGCAGTTAGGGCTCATACGCAGTATTTT.

The CDR3 nucleotides read TGTGCCAGCAGCCAAGCGGGACAGGGGGAAAAACTGTTTTTT. Translated, it gives CASSQAGQGEKLFF. The chain joins TRBV7-2 to TRBJ1-4; 10 nucleotides match TRBD1. Germline values: CDR1 SGHTA, CDR2 FQGNSA. The CDR3 is 14 residues long. Losses at the gene ends were 5 bases for V and 8 bases for J; bases not matched to a gene: 5.

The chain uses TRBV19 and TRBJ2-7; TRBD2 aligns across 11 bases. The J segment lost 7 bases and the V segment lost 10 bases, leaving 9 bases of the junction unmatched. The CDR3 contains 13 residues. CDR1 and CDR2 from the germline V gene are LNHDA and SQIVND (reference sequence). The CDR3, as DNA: TGTGCCAAAAATAGCGGGAGGGATGGGGAGCAGTACTTC. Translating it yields CAKNSGRDGEQYF.

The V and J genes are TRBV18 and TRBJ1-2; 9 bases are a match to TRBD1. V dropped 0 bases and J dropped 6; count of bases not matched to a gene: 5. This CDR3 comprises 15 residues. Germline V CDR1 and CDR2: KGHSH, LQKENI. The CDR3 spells CASSPPGQGLNGYTF. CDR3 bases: TGTGCCAGCTCACCACCGGGACAGGGACTAAATGGCTACACCTTC.

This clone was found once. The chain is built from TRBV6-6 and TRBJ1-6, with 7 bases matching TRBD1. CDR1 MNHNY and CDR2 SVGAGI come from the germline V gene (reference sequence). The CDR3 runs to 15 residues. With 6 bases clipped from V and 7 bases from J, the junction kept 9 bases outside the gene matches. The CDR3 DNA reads TGTGCCAGCAGGTTCCGGGACAGCGAAAATTCACCCCTCCACTTT. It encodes CASRFRDSENSPLHF.

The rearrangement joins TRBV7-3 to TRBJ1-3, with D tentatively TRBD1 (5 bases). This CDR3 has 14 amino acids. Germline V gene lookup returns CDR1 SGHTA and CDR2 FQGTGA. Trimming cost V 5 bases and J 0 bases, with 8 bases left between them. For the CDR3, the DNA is TGTGCCAGCAGCCTGGGGGGCTCTGGAAACACCATATATTTT. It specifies CASSLGGSGNTIYF. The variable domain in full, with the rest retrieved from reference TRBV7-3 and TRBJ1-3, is GAGVSQTPSNKVTEKGKYVELRCDPISGHTALYWYRQSLGQGPEFLIYFQGTGAADDSGLPNDRFFAVRPEGSVSTLKIQRTERGDSAVYLCASSLGGSGNTIYFGEGSWLTVV.

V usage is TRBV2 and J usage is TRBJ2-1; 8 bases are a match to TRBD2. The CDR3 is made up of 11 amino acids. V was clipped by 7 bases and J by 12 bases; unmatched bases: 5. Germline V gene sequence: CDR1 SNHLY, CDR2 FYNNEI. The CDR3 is CASTQSGRQFF. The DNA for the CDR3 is TGTGCCAGCACTCAAAGCGGGAGGCAGTTCTTC.

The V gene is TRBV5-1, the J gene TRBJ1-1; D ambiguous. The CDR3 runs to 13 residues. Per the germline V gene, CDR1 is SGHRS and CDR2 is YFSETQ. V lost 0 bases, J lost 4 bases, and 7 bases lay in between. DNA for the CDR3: TGCGCCAGCAGCTTGGATGGTGGCACTGAAGCTTTCTTT. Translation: CASSLDGGTEAFF.

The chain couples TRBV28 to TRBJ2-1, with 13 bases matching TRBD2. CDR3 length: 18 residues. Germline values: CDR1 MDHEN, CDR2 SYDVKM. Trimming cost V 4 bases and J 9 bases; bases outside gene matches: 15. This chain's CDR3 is CASSSTSGRIFGLGEQFF. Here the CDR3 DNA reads TGTGCCAGCAGTTCGACTAGCGGGAGGATCTTCGGGCTCGGTGAGCAGTTCTTC.

The CDR3 region is CASSIEGQGVTGELFF. As DNA, the CDR3 is TGTGCCAGTAGTATTGAGGGACAGGGGGTCACCGGGGAGCTGTTTTTT. The chain recombines TRBV19 with TRBJ2-2; 11 nucleotides line up with TRBD1. Germline assignment: CDR1 LNHDA and CDR2 SQIVND (reference sequence). Germline trimming cut 3 bases from V and 4 bases from J; bases unmatched to any gene: 4. This CDR3 comprises 16 residues. The variable domain in full, with the rest retrieved from reference TRBV19 and TRBJ2-2, is DGGITQSPKYLFRKEGQNVTLSCEQNLNHDAMYWYRQDPGQGLRLIYYSQIVNDFQKGDIAEGYSVSREKKESFPLTVTSAQKNPTAFYLCASSIEGQGVTGELFFGEGSRLTVL.

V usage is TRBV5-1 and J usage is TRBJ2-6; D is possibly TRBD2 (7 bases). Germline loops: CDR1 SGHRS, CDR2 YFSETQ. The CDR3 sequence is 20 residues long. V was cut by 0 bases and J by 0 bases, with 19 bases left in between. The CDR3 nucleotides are TGCGCCAGCAGCTTGGCCGCGGGGGCTACTTCAAACTCTGGGGCCAACGTCCTGACTTTC. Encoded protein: CASSLAAGATSNSGANVLTF.

CDR3 in amino acids: CATGGLHYEQYF. Here the CDR3 DNA reads TGTGCCACCGGGGGGCTTCACTACGAGCAGTACTTC. This chain links TRBV6-5 with TRBJ2-7, with a possible D match to TRBD2 (7 bases). The V end was cut by 10 bases, the J end by 3 bases, with 13 bases between. This CDR3 comprises 12 residues. Germline loops: CDR1 MNHEY, CDR2 SVGAGI.

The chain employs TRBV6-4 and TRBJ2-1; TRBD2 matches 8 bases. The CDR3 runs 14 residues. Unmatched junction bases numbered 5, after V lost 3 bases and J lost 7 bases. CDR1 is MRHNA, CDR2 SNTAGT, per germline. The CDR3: CASSEGLAGNEQFF. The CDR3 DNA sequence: TGTGCCAGCAGTGAAGGGTTAGCGGGAAATGAGCAGTTCTTC.

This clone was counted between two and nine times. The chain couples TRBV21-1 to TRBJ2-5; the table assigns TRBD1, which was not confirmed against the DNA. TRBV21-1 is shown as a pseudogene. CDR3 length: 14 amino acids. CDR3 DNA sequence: TGTGCCAGCAGTTTCACAGGGAGCCAAGAGACCCAGTACTTC. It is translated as CASSFTGSQETQYF.